The present T cell receptor (beta chain) was sequenced within a study of T cells in Graves' hyperthyroidism and ophthalmopathy. Whole-study findings and limits: Within blood appeared most thyroid clonotypes that had expanded above 0.001.

This clonotype was detected ten times or more. Its antigen is currently unknown. Amplification targeted TCR beta CDR3 regions from RNA transcripts. During a first-round RT-PCR of the TCR CDR3, the HTBI primer set was used. TCRdb re-called the multiplex PCR reads through MiXCR, storing one row per CDR3 protein. The sample has 600,000 to 850,000 distinct CDR3 sequences, roughly a sixth seen once; the top ten hold about a sixth. V was clipped by 0 bases and J by 10 bases, with 15 bases between them. The germline V gene encodes CDR1 SGHTA and CDR2 FQGNSA. The CDR3 spans 15 residues. PBMCs stemmed from around 10 ml fresh peripheral blood.

This sequence joins TRBV7-2 and TRBJ1-4; D perhaps matches TRBD1 (5 bases). This receptor was identified in a woman in her forties or fifties with Graves' hyperthyroidism that later progressed to Graves' ophthalmopathy. The sample was blood. The CDR3 sequence: CASSLALAMRGKLFF. CDR3 DNA: TGTGCCAGCAGCTTAGCTCTCGCTATGAGGGGAAAACTGTTTTTT.